The 9 T cell receptor beta chains presented below share a single source sample, sequenced in a study of blood T cell repertoires in COVID-19. TCRdb's table, derived via immunoSEQ multiplex PCR, lists solely in-frame clones and lacks some. This table has about 230,000 clones, approximately 89% appearing once. The sequenced sample was PBMCs or T cells enriched from blood (not recorded which). The source of these receptors is a woman in her twenties or thirties with acute COVID-19.

The chain has TRBV11-2 and TRBJ1-3; D remains ambiguous. This CDR3 has 16 residues. Looked up from germline, CDR1 is SGHAT and CDR2 is FQNNGV. V shed 0 bases and J shed 0 bases, with 9 bases lying between them. CDR3 amino acids: CASSLDQSSSGNTIYF. CDR3 bases: TGTGCCAGCAGCTTAGATCAGTCCAGCTCTGGAAACACCATATATTTT.

The J gene is TRBJ2-7, the V gene TRBV10-2; weak D call: TRBD1 (6 bases). V dropped 10 bases and J dropped 0 bases, with 13 bases sitting between them. There are 13 residues in the CDR3. CDR1 is WSHSY, CDR2 SAAADI, per germline. The CDR3 sequence is CATSQGRSYEQYF. The CDR3 DNA reads as TGCGCCACCTCCCAGGGGCGCTCCTACGAGCAGTACTTC.

V and J are TRBV6-1 and TRBJ1-2, with 8 nucleotides matching TRBD1. The CDR3 length is 16 residues. CDR1 is MNHNS, CDR2 SASEGT, per germline. After removal of 2 bases from V and 4 bases from J, the junction contained 9 bases not matched to a gene. CDR3: CASSEIAGGIAYGYTF. The CDR3 DNA reads TGTGCCAGCAGTGAAATAGCAGGGGGCATTGCCTATGGCTACACCTTC.

V and J are TRBV2 and TRBJ1-6; perhaps TRBD1 as D (5 bases). CDR1 is SNHLY and CDR2 is FYNNEI in the germline V gene. V was pared by 1 base and J by 4 bases, with 11 bases between. The CDR3 has 16 residues. The CDR3 region is CASSEVGEGYNSPLHF. For the CDR3, the DNA is TGTGCCAGCAGTGAAGTAGGGGAGGGTTATAATTCACCCCTCCACTTT.

This chain's CDR3 is CASSAGTNQPQHF. The CDR3 DNA follows: TGTGCCAGTAGTGCGGGGACCAATCAGCCCCAGCATTTT. V usage is TRBV19 and J usage is TRBJ1-5, with D possibly matching TRBD1 (5 bases). V was clipped by 5 bases and J by 3 bases, with 8 bases between them. Per germline, CDR1 LNHDA and CDR2 SQIVND (reference sequence). The CDR3 totals 13 residues.

The chain employs TRBV4-1 and TRBJ1-5; 9 positions match TRBD1. J gave up 5 bases and V 5 bases, and 7 bases lay outside the gene matches. This CDR3 has 15 amino acids. Germline CDR1 and CDR2: MGHRA and YSYEKL. CDR3 region: CASSSRQGEYQPQHF. CDR3 DNA sequence: TGCGCCAGCAGCTCCCGACAGGGGGAGTATCAGCCCCAGCATTTT.

This clone was seen only once. The chain employs TRBV19 and TRBJ1-6; possibly TRBD1 for D (6 bases). Germline V gene sequence: CDR1 LNHDA, CDR2 SQIVND (reference sequence). This CDR3 is 13 amino acids long. The germline V and J ends were trimmed by 7 bases and 10 bases, with 14 bases remaining between them. This CDR3 reads CASTPRGLSPLHF. The CDR3 DNA follows: TGTGCCAGTACCCCGAGGGGGTTGTCACCCCTCCACTTT. Variable domain in full (rest from reference TRBV19 and TRBJ1-6): DGGITQSPKYLFRKEGQNVTLSCEQNLNHDAMYWYRQDPGQGLRLIYYSQIVNDFQKGDIAEGYSVSREKKESFPLTVTSAQKNPTAFYLCASTPRGLSPLHFGNGTRLTVT.

This chain links TRBV5-1 with TRBJ2-7; 10 nucleotides line up with TRBD1. The CDR3 runs to 15 residues. Germline V lookup: CDR1 SGHRS, CDR2 YFSETQ. The ends lost 4 bases at V and 3 bases at J; junction bases unmatched: 7. CDR3 sequence: CASSLGQGPVYEQYF. For the CDR3, the DNA is TGCGCCAGCAGCCTGGGACAGGGGCCCGTCTACGAGCAGTACTTC.

The chain couples TRBV3-1 (or the pseudogene TRBV3-2) to TRBJ2-7; D possibly corresponds to TRBD1 (6 bases). Germline V lookup: CDR1 LGHDT, CDR2 YNNKEL (reference sequence). V was clipped by 0 bases and J by 5 bases, with 8 bases between them. This CDR3 has 13 residues. The CDR3 sequence: CASSQDRGDEQYF. The CDR3 DNA reads as TGTGCCAGCAGCCAAGACAGGGGAGACGAGCAGTACTTC.